This T cell receptor beta chain came from a study of T cell responses to AZD1222 COVID-19 vaccine (dated by TCRdb to 2020 to 2023). A note on the overall study: AZD1222 recipients with second doses at about 4 weeks or about 12 weeks were pooled, because spike-specific TCR depth and breadth did not differ between schedules. A total of approximately 240 trial participants underwent TCR sequencing, of whom about 210 had received two doses of AZD1222 and roughly 26 had received two doses of the MenACWY control vaccine. Enrollment into the trials was organized by age into subgroups of 18-55, 56-69 and 70-plus years, and those subgroups contained about 150, 27 and 61 TCR-sequenced participants, respectively. General conclusions and limits of the study: After two AZD1222 doses, both the breadth and the depth of spike-specific TCRs were significantly higher than at day 0 and than in MenACWY recipients. Epitopes outside the regions mutated in the B.1.351 and B.1.1.7 variants were reportedly recognized by nearly half of the unique spike-specific TCRs. The 56-69-year group was small, and its depth increase did not reach significance, likely because of low power. Conclusions about previously exposed vaccinees are limited, since just six AZD1222 recipients were seropositive for SARS-CoV-2 at baseline. Because no day 14 peak-response samples were available, the repertoires could be characterized only after the peak T cell response. Participants were mostly white British and included more females than males, and it was suggested by the authors that clonal diversity may have been underestimated. Vaccine-associated CD4 TCRs spanned the whole spike protein, with dominant responses in regions 160-218 and 743-854.

The CDR3 regions of human TCRbeta chains were analyzed by immunosequencing. The authors' pipeline ran thus. TCRs in the repertoires were matched against a reference library of SARS-CoV-2-specific TCRs that had been generated with the MIRA antigen-specificity platform. Breadth was defined as the fraction of unique TCRs that were SARS-CoV-2-associated. Depth was defined as the fraction of total T cells that were SARS-CoV-2-associated. Using the MIRA data, each spike-specific TCR was mapped to the spike region that the TCR reacts to and placed in a CD4 or CD8 class. Log10-transformed breadth and depth values were compared by one-way ANOVA with Sidak's multiple comparisons tests. TCRdb's version of the immuneACCESS table is confined to in-frame rearrangements and falls short of the full clone set. An unresolved V gene accounts for under half of the shortfall where checked; the remainder is of unknown origin. The D gene and trimming were derived from the DNA, and the V and J assignments and clone size from that table. This sample comprises about 110,000 clones, approximately 85% of them detected only once. The biggest ten clones account for 5% to 7% of the sample.

For this clone: It has no known antigen specificity. No clone much larger than this one lies a single base away; base qualities are absent.

The germline V gene (reference sequence) gives CDR1 as GTSNPN and CDR2 as SVGIG. The CDR3, from cysteine to phenylalanine, totals 13 residues. Only the CDR3 DNA stays, 39 bases, in frame from base 1. Trimming takes 2 bases from V and 2 bases from J, and the germline ends sit 7 bases apart. The intended sense of this specimen's time point label: baseline before first vaccination. Samples from vaccinated people were obtained from the UK trials COV001 and COV002, which included a single-blind randomized controlled phase 2/3 trial of AZD1222 (ChAdOx1 nCoV-19) in healthy adults. For TCRbeta chain sequencing, PBMC samples from trial participants were taken at day 0 and at day 28 after the second dose.

The material sequenced was peripheral blood, taken on day 0 of AZD1222 vaccination. This clonotype was sampled from an adult in good health. This receptor chain uses TRBV30 and TRBJ1-5, with no confidently assigned D gene. The CDR3 region reads CAWSSDGNQPQHF. The nucleotide sequence reads as follows: TGTGCCTGGAGTTCGGACGGCAATCAGCCCCAGCATTTT.